The 8 T cell receptor beta chains below come from one sample, sequenced in a study of CD8+ T cells in alopecia areata. After isolation, RNA underwent reverse transcription to generate cDNA as the sequencing template. Clones were sequenced by immunoSEQ multiplex PCR, and TCRdb holds only the in-frame ones, with some missing. The sample contains around 36,000 clones, 45% to 70% of which appear only once. Roughly 5 patients' sorted CD4+ cells yielded CD25+CD127- cells. Material for sequencing was CD4+ Tregs sorted from blood. The receptors stem from a human donor with alopecia areata.

The chain links TRBV7-3 to TRBJ2-1, with 11 bases lining up with TRBD2. The V gene end was trimmed by 4 bases and the J gene end by 5 bases; junction bases not matched to a gene: 19. Germline V gives CDR1 SGHTA, CDR2 FQGTGA. The CDR3 is 20 amino acids. The CDR3 DNA reads as TGTGCCAGCAGCTCGCAACCACTAGGGACTAGCGGCCTCCTGAACAATGAGCAGTTCTTC. This gives the protein CASSSQPLGTSGLLNNEQFF.

This clone was detected a few times. The chain recombines TRBV7-8 with TRBJ1-1; D uncertain. CDR3 length: 15 residues. CDR1 and CDR2 from the germline V gene are SGHVS and FQNEAQ. With 1 base removed from V and 0 bases from J, the gap between germline ends came to 9 bases. The chain's CDR3 is CASSLGAHLNTEAFF. The CDR3 nucleotides read TGTGCCAGCAGCTTAGGGGCCCACTTGAACACTGAAGCTTTCTTT.

This rearrangement joins TRBV5-1 to TRBJ2-7, with D unclear. Trimming removed 4 bases at V and 6 bases at J, with 14 bases between. This CDR3 spans 13 amino acids. Germline V CDR1 and CDR2: SGHRS, YFSETQ. The CDR3 coding sequence is TGCGCCAGCAGCCCATCCCAGTTAGCCGAGCAGTACTTC. As protein: CASSPSQLAEQYF.

This clone was seen once. This rearrangement joins TRBV29-1 to TRBJ1-3; D gene uncertain. Trimming cost V 7 bases and J 4 bases, with 20 bases left between them. The CDR3 runs 15 residues. Per the germline V gene, CDR1 is SQVTM and CDR2 is ANQGSEA. The CDR3 nucleotides are TGCAGCGCAGGATGGACCCGGGAGGCAGGAAACACCATATATTTT. It codes for CSAGWTREAGNTIYF.

With respect to this clone: At one end, the junction sequence differs from germline, possibly due to a read error. V gene TRBV7-2 combines with J gene TRBJ2-5; D unresolved. The V gene's germline CDR1 is SGHTA and CDR2 FQGNSA. CDR3 length equals 13 residues. The CDR3 sequence is CASRLGQLETQYF. The CDR3 DNA reads TGTGCCAGCAGGTTAGGCCAACTGGAGACCCAGTACTTC.

This clone was detected only a few times. This sequence joins TRBV7-9 and TRBJ2-3, with D tentatively TRBD2 (5 bases). The germline V gene encodes CDR1 SEHNR and CDR2 FQNEAQ (reference sequence). Trimming pared 11 bases from V and 9 bases from J, leaving 27 bases between. This CDR3 has 15 residues. This CDR3 reads CAVQRAGVDDGTQYF. Written as DNA, the CDR3 is TGTGCCGTCCAAAGGGCGGGCGTGGATGATGGAACGCAGTATTTT.

This clone was counted between two and nine times. The gene calls are TRBV5-6 and TRBJ2-3, with D perhaps matching TRBD2 (5 bases). The CDR3 is made up of 12 amino acids. Per the germline V gene, CDR1 is SGHDT and CDR2 is YYEEEE. Trimming cost V 2 bases and J 8 bases, with 9 bases left between them. CDR3 loop: CASSLARGTQYF. The CDR3 DNA is TGTGCCAGCAGCTTAGCCCGGGGTACGCAGTATTTT. Supplemented by reference TRBV5-6 and TRBJ2-3, the full variable domain reads DAGVTQSPTHLIKTRGQQVTLRCSPKSGHDTVSWYQQALGQGPQFIFQYYEEEERQRGNFPDRFSGHQFPNYSSELNVNALLLGDSALYLCASSLARGTQYFGPGTRLTVL.

The J gene is TRBJ1-5, the V gene TRBV18, with 8 bases that match TRBD1. The CDR3 runs to 15 residues. V gave up 3 bases and J gave up 4 bases; unmatched junction bases: 5. The germline V gene has CDR1 KGHSH and CDR2 LQKENI. CDR3 coding DNA: TGTGCCAGCTCACCGGACAGGGAGTTAAATCAGCCCCAGCATTTT. Residues: CASSPDRELNQPQHF. Full variable domain (missing parts from reference TRBV18 and TRBJ1-5): NAGVMQNPRHLVRRRGQEARLRCSPMKGHSHVYWYRQLPEEGLKFMVYLQKENIIDESGMPKERFSAEFPKEGPSILRIQQVVRGDSAAYFCASSPDRELNQPQHFGDGTRLSIL.